The clone carrying this T cell receptor (beta chain) was seen more than once but under ten times. Per the original methods: Quantification of nucleated cells was approximated via reference gene primer amplification. The method was immunoSEQ multiplex PCR; TCRdb's version includes in-frame clones alone and lacks a portion of them. That table furnishes V, J and clone size, whereas the DNA furnished D and trimming. The data hold tens of thousands of clones, with less than 90% observed a single time. This record comes from a study of blood T cell repertoires in COVID-19. As for the study in general: Donors in the United States, Italy and Spain gave samples during acute or convalescent COVID-19. From T cells, B-cell-depleted T cells, or PBMCs came the material, which was cDNA or gDNA.

Sequences were obtained from peripheral blood. The sequence was collected from a woman aged 80 or older with active or convalescent COVID-19.

The CDR3: CASSARTGIGYTF. For the CDR3, the DNA is TGTGCCAGCAGCGCAAGGACAGGGATTGGCTACACCTTC. The chain uses TRBV9 and TRBJ1-2; 8 positions agree with TRBD1. The CDR3 totals 13 residues. Germline trimming cut 3 bases from V and 7 bases from J; bases unmatched to any gene: 5. Per the germline V gene, CDR1 is SGDLS and CDR2 is YYNGEE.